Shown below are 10 T cell receptor beta chains from a single sample sequenced in a study of beta chain features in type 1 diabetes. Whole-study results and caveats: People with Type 1 diabetes carried modestly yet significantly shorter TCRB CDR3s in all four CD4+ subsets.

These receptors have no identified antigens. Expressed TCRB transcripts were sequenced, since all the RNA that had been isolated was reverse transcribed. The method was immunoSEQ multiplex PCR; TCRdb's version includes in-frame clones alone and lacks a portion of them. Of 40,000 to 45,000 clones in the sample, 66% were seen once. Specimen: Tregs from blood. These receptors originate from a young woman with type 1 diabetes.

This clone turned up a few times. The gene calls are TRBV29-1 and TRBJ1-1; weak D call: TRBD1 (6 bases). The CDR3 has 11 residues. CDR1 SQVTM and CDR2 ANQGSEA come from the germline V gene. V was trimmed by 7 bases and J by 1 base, leaving 7 bases between them. CDR3 loop: CSGDTNTEAFF. CDR3 sequence (DNA): TGCAGCGGGGACACGAACACTGAAGCTTTCTTT.

In regard to this clone: The germline gene is not matched at one end of the junction; a read error may be the cause. In the same sample, other DNA sequences code for this CDR3. The V gene is TRBV19, the J gene TRBJ2-1; a weak D match, TRBD1 (6 bases). The CDR3 spans 13 residues. Germline V CDR1 and CDR2: LNHDA, SQIVND (reference sequence). CDR3 sequence (DNA): TGCGCCAGTAGTATGGGGGCCCCCGGCGAGCAGTTCTTC. Its protein is CASSMGAPGEQFF.

V gene TRBV25-1 combines with J gene TRBJ2-1; 7 bases line up with TRBD2. Germline CDR1 reads MGHDK; CDR2 reads SYGVNS. The CDR3 runs 14 residues. V was clipped by 6 bases and J by 4 bases; unmatched bases: 6. As DNA, the CDR3 is TGTGCCAGCAGCCGAGCGGGACCATACAATGAGCAGTTCTTC. Translated, it gives CASSRAGPYNEQFF.

The chain carries TRBV7-9 and TRBJ2-5, with D possibly matching TRBD1 (5 bases). The V and J ends lost 5 bases and 5 bases respectively, with 9 bases between them. The CDR3 runs 12 residues. Germline CDR1 is SEHNR and CDR2 is FQNEAQ (reference sequence). CDR3 sequence reads: CASSVRVETQYF. The DNA for the CDR3 is TGTGCCAGCAGCGTCAGGGTTGAGACCCAGTACTTC.

The V and J genes are TRBV6-5 and TRBJ2-1; the D is unclear. The CDR3 sequence is 15 residues long. Germline V gene lookup returns CDR1 MNHEY and CDR2 SVGAGI. V was pared by 3 bases and J by 0 bases, with 9 bases between. The CDR3 sequence is CASSYLVSSYNEQFF. The DNA of the CDR3 is TGTGCCAGCAGTTATCTGGTGAGCTCCTACAATGAGCAGTTCTTC.

V usage is TRBV4-1 and J usage is TRBJ1-5; TRBD1 might be the D (6 bases). The CDR3 is made up of 20 amino acids. CDR1 and CDR2 from the germline V gene are MGHRA and YSYEKL. V was clipped by 0 bases and J by 3 bases, with 24 bases between them. CDR3 coding DNA: TGCGCCAGCAGCCAAGATACCCCCGTGAATACCAGGGGAAACAATCAGCCCCAGCATTTT. Amino acids: CASSQDTPVNTRGNNQPQHF.

The chain recombines TRBV10-2 with TRBJ1-2; D not resolved. This CDR3 contains 15 residues. Trimming removed 1 base from V and 6 bases from J, with 15 bases in between. Germline V gene sequence: CDR1 WSHSY, CDR2 SAAADI. The CDR3 here is CASSEWSDQVDGYTF. The CDR3 nucleotides read TGCGCCAGCAGTGAGTGGTCAGACCAGGTCGATGGCTACACCTTC.

The V gene is TRBV29-1, the J gene TRBJ2-2, with TRBD1 matching over 7 bases. V trimming: 6 bases; J trimming: 2 bases; junction bases outside the gene matches: 3. CDR1 and CDR2 from the germline V gene are SQVTM and ANQGSEA. The CDR3 is 13 residues long. CDR3 nucleotide sequence: TGCAGCGTGGGACAGCCCAACACCGGGGAGCTGTTTTTT. Translation gives CSVGQPNTGELFF.

The chain joins TRBV25-1 to TRBJ2-1; 9 positions agree with TRBD2. This CDR3 comprises 16 residues. Germline CDR1 MGHDK, CDR2 SYGVNS. Germline trimming cut 4 bases from V and 4 bases from J; bases unmatched to any gene: 8. The CDR3: CASSVGQTSGYNEQFF. CDR3 in DNA: TGTGCCAGCAGTGTGGGCCAGACTAGCGGTTACAATGAGCAGTTCTTC.

The V and J genes are TRBV9 and TRBJ2-2; 7 nucleotides agree with TRBD1. V trimming: 0 bases; J trimming: 6 bases; junction bases outside the gene matches: 11. Germline-derived CDR1 and CDR2 are SGDLS and YYNGEE. CDR3 length: 17 residues. The CDR3 sequence: CASSVGPTGSVAGELFF. CDR3 nucleotides: TGTGCCAGCAGCGTAGGGCCGACAGGGTCTGTAGCCGGGGAGCTGTTTTTT. Variable domain in full (rest from reference TRBV9 and TRBJ2-2): DSGVTQTPKHLITATGQRVTLRCSPRSGDLSVYWYQQSLDQGLQFLIQYYNGEERAKGNILERFSAQQFPDLHSELNLSSLELGDSALYFCASSVGPTGSVAGELFFGEGSRLTVL.